This T cell receptor beta chain came from a study of blood T cell repertoires in COVID-19. About the study: The United States, Italy and Spain were the sources of the acute and convalescent COVID-19 samples.

In the original processing: It was from reference gene primer amplification that nucleated cell counts were estimated. The data were produced by immunoSEQ multiplex PCR, yet TCRdb's version contains in-frame clones alone and is incomplete. The V and J calls and clone size come from that table; D and trimming were worked out from the DNA. The data contain a few hundred thousand clones, around 89% of them singletons. The ends were cut back, 3 bases at V and 1 base at J, with 9 bases in the middle. This CDR3 is 15 amino acids long. The germline CDR1 and CDR2 sequences are SEHNR and FQNEAQ (reference sequence).

The sample taken for sequencing was peripheral blood. The TCR sequence derives from a man under 40 with acute or convalescent COVID-19. The rearrangement links TRBV7-9 to TRBJ2-2, with TRBD1 as a possible D gene (6 bases). In nucleotides, the CDR3 is TGTGCCAGCAGCTTGGCACAGGGGAACACCGGGGAGCTGTTTTTT. Translation: CASSLAQGNTGELFF.